These 10 T cell receptor beta chains were sequenced from one sample in a study of blood T cell repertoires in COVID-19 (dated by TCRdb to about 2020). To prepare the library, the immunoSEQ multiplex PCR assay was applied. In its TCRdb copy, this immuneACCESS table keeps in-frame sequences only and misses some clones. Where compared with another copy, unresolved V genes explain less than half of these, and the others have no known cause. This sample is represented by 150,000 to 200,000 clones; approximately 90% of them were singletons. The ten largest clones add up to about 4.2% of the sample. Input material: peripheral blood. Receptor source: a human donor in a cohort sampled during active COVID-19.

This clone has just one count. The chain carries TRBV27 and TRBJ2-3; TRBD1 might be the D (6 bases). Germline V gene data show CDR1 as MNHEY and CDR2 as SMNVEV (reference sequence). Trimming stripped 6 bases from V and 3 bases from J, with 16 bases between. The CDR3 length is 15 residues. The CDR3 region is CASSQTGPWTDTQYF. The CDR3 region has the DNA TGTGCCAGCAGCCAAACAGGGCCATGGACAGATACGCAGTATTTT.

V is TRBV6-7 and J is TRBJ1-3; perhaps TRBD1 as D (5 bases). TRBV6-7 has ORF status, its function being uncertain. The V and J ends lost 0 bases and 5 bases respectively, with 11 bases between them. The CDR3 loop spans 15 amino acids. CDR3 sequence (DNA): TGTGCCAGCAGTTACTCGAGGAGGGACCGAAACACCATATATTTT. It translates to CASSYSRRDRNTIYF.

This clone was seen only once. The chain joins TRBV4-2 to TRBJ2-7, with a possible D match to TRBD2 (7 bases). CDR1 is LGHNA, CDR2 YNFKEQ, per germline. This CDR3 region has 16 residues. V dropped 3 bases and J dropped 6 bases, with 21 bases sitting between them. The CDR3 sequence: CASSQVMAGASSEQYF. CDR3 nucleotides: TGTGCCAGCAGCCAGGTCATGGCGGGGGCGTCCAGCGAGCAGTACTTC.

The chain carries TRBV3-1 (or the pseudogene TRBV3-2) and TRBJ1-3; TRBD1 matches at 8 bases. V lost 4 bases and J lost 4; bases outside the gene matches: 3. CDR3 length: 14 amino acids. In germline, CDR1 is LGHDT, CDR2 YNNKEL (reference sequence). CDR3 sequence: CASSPRDRGNTIYF. CDR3 nucleotide sequence: TGTGCCAGCAGCCCACGGGACAGGGGAAACACCATATATTTT.

The chain carries TRBV15 and TRBJ1-2; D possibly corresponds to TRBD1 (6 bases). The CDR3 runs 13 residues. Germline V gene data show CDR1 as LNHNV and CDR2 as YYDKDF (reference sequence). V was shortened by 5 bases and J by 2 bases, with 9 bases between the two germline ends. CDR3 coding DNA: TGTGCCACCAGCCCTGACAGGAACTATGGCTACACCTTC. Encoded protein: CATSPDRNYGYTF.

The chain combines TRBV30 with TRBJ1-1; no clear D gene. V was pared by 3 bases and J by 0 bases, with 8 bases between. This CDR3 has 13 residues. Germline V gene lookup returns CDR1 GTSNPN and CDR2 SVGIG (reference sequence). Written as DNA, the CDR3 is TGTGCCTGGAGGCGAACAGTGAACACTGAAGCTTTCTTT. It codes for CAWRRTVNTEAFF.

The chain carries TRBV5-5 and TRBJ2-7, with D unclear. V was clipped by 0 bases and J by 0 bases, with 4 bases between them. Germline CDR1 reads SGHKS; CDR2 reads YYEKEE (reference sequence). This CDR3 is built from 13 residues. DNA of the CDR3: TGTGCCAGCAGCTTGGAAGCCTCCTACGAGCAGTACTTC. Its translation is CASSLEASYEQYF.

The chain recombines TRBV27 with TRBJ2-7; tentative D call: TRBD2 (6 bases). This CDR3 is built from 18 residues. V lost 3 bases, J lost 4 bases, and 25 bases lay in between. Looked up from germline, CDR1 is MNHEY and CDR2 is SMNVEV (reference sequence). This CDR3 reads CASSFRKSSGTHSYEQYF. The CDR3 nucleotides are TGTGCCAGCAGTTTCCGAAAGAGCTCCGGGACTCATTCTTACGAGCAGTACTTC.

The DNA of the CDR3 is TGTGCCAGCAGTGAAAGGAGAAGTGAAAAACTGTTTTTT. Protein: CASSERRSEKLFF. The V call is TRBV25-1, the J call TRBJ1-4; no clear D. Germline V CDR1 and CDR2: MGHDK, SYGVNS. CDR3 size: 13 residues. V lost 2 bases and J lost 7, with 8 bases in between. Full variable domain (missing parts from reference TRBV25-1 and TRBJ1-4): EADIYQTPRYLVIGTGKKITLECSQTMGHDKMYWYQQDPGMELHLIHYSYGVNSTEKGDLSSESTVSRIRTEHFPLTLESARPSHTSQYLCASSERRSEKLFFGSGTQLSVL.

The chain employs TRBV19 and TRBJ1-5; no clear D. V lost 5 bases to trimming and J lost 4 bases, with 15 bases between them. CDR1 and CDR2 (germline): LNHDA, SQIVND (reference sequence). CDR3 length: 15 residues. CDR3 region: CASSLGGSGNQPQHF. The CDR3 coding sequence is TGTGCCAGTAGTCTCGGAGGTTCGGGGAATCAGCCCCAGCATTTT.